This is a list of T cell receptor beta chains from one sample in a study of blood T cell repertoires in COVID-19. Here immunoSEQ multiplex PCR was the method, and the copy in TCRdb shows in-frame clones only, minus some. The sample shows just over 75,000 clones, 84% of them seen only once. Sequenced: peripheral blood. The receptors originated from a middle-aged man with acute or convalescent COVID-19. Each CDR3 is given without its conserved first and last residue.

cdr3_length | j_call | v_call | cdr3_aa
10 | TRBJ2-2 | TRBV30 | ASSGDTGELF
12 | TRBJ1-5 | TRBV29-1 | SVGAGYSNQPQH
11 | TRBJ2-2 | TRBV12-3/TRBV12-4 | ASSLGAGGELF
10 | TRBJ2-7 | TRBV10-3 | AISESIDEQY
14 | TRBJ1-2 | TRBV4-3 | ASSQDRGGYTHGYT
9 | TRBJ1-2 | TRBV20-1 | SAGRRNGYT
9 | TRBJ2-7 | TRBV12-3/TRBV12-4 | ASGFRDSQY
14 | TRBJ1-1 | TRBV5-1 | ASSPRQGGMHTEAF
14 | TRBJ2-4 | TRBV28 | ASRPMTDLAKNIQY
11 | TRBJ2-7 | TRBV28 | ASQAVKSRGQY
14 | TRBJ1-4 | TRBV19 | ASSNGMRDGNEKLF
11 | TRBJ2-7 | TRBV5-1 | ASSPDRSYEQY
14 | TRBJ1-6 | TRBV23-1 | ASSPSTSSYNSPLH
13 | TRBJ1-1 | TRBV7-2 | ASSLTGRPNTEAF
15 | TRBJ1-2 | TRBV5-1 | ASSFGGAAPRVYGYT
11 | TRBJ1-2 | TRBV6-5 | ASSYSGGHGYT
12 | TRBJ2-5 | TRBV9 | ASSVRAGEETQY
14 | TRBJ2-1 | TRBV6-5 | ASSYDPGQGVNEQF
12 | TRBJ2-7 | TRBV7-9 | ASSFETGLYEQY
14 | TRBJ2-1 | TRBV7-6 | ASSLGGGTGISEQF
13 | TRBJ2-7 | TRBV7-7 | ASSPGRVGQGEQY
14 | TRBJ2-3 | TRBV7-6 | ASSPSGRTGTDTQY
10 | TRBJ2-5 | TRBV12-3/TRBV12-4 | ASRTSDETQY
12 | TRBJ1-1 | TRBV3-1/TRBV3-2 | ASRGTGVVTEAF
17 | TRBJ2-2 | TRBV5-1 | ASSLRVRLAGDSSGELF
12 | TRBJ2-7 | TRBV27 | ASRRMGLADEQY
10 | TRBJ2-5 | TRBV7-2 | ASSLRGETQY
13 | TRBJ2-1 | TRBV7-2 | ASRPSGKDTNEQF